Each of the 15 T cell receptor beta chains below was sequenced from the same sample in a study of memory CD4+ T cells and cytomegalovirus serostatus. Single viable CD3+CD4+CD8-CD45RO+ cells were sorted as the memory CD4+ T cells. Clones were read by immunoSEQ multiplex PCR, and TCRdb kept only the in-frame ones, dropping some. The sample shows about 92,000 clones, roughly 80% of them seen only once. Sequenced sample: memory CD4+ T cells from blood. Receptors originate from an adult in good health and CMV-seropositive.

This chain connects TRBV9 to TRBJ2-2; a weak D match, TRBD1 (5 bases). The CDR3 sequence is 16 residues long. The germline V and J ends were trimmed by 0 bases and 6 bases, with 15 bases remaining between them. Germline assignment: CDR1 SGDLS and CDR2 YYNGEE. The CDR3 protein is CASSVGGPPGAGELFF. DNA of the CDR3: TGTGCCAGCAGCGTAGGGGGCCCGCCAGGCGCCGGGGAGCTGTTTTTT.

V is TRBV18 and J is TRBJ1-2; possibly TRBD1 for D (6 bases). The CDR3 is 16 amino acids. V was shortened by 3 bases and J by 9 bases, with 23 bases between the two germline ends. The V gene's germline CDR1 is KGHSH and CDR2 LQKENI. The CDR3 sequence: CASSPPGFGGAGSYTF. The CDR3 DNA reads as TGTGCCAGCTCACCGCCTGGGTTTGGGGGCGCAGGGAGCTACACCTTC.

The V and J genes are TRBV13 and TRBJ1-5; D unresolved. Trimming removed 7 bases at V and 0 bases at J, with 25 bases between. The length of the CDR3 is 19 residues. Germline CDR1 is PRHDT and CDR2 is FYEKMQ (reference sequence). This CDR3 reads CASINSSHTLFYSNQPQHF. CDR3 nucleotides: TGTGCCAGCATCAACTCCAGTCATACGTTATTTTATAGCAATCAGCCCCAGCATTTT.

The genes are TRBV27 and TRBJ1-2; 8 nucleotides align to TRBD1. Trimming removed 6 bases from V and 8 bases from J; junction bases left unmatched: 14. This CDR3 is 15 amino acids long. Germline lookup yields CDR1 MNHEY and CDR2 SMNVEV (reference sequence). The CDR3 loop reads CASRQMGQALGGYTF. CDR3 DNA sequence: TGTGCCAGCAGACAAATGGGACAGGCCCTAGGGGGCTACACCTTC.

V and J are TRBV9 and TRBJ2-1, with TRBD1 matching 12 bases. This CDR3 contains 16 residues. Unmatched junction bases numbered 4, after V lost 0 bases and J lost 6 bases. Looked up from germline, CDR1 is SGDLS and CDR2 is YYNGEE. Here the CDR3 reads CASSVGSGQGANEQFF. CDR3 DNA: TGTGCCAGCAGCGTAGGTTCGGGACAGGGGGCCAATGAGCAGTTCTTC.

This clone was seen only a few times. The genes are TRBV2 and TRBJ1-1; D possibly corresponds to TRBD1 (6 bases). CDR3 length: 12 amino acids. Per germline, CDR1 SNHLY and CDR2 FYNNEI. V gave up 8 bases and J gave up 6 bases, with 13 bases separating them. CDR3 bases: TGTGCCAGCGGCAGACAGGATGCTGAAGCTTTCTTT. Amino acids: CASGRQDAEAFF.

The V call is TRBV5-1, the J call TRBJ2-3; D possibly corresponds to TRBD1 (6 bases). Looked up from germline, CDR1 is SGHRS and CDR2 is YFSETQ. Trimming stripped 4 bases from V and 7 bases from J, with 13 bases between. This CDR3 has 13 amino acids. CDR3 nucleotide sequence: TGCGCCAGCAGCGCGGACAGTGCAAATACGCAGTATTTT. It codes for CASSADSANTQYF. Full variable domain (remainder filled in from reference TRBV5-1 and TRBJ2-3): KAGVTQTPRYLIKTRGQQVTLSCSPISGHRSVSWYQQTPGQGLQFLFEYFSETQRNKGNFPGRFSGRQFSNSRSEMNVSTLELGDSALYLCASSADSANTQYFGPGTRLTVL.

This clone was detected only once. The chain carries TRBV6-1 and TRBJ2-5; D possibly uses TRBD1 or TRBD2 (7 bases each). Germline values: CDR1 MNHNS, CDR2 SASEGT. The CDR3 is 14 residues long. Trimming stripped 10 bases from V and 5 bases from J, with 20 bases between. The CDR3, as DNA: TGTGCCACCGTACCCGGGACAGCGGGGGAGACCCAGTACTTC. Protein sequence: CATVPGTAGETQYF.

The DNA for the CDR3 is TGTGCCAGCAGTCAGCGATCGGGGTCGGATACTGAAGCTTTCTTT. It translates to CASSQRSGSDTEAFF. The genes are TRBV7-2 and TRBJ1-1; no clear D. Trimming shortened V by 6 bases and J by 5 bases, and 19 bases separated the two germline ends. The CDR3 extends over 15 amino acids. CDR1 and CDR2 from the germline V gene are SGHTA and FQGNSA. Based on the CDR3 plus reference TRBV7-2 and TRBJ1-1, the full variable domain is GAGVSQSPSNKVTEKGKDVELRCDPISGHTALYWYRQSLGQGLEFLIYFQGNSAPDKSGLPSDRFSAERTGGSVSTLTIQRTQQEDSAVYLCASSQRSGSDTEAFFGQGTRLTVV.

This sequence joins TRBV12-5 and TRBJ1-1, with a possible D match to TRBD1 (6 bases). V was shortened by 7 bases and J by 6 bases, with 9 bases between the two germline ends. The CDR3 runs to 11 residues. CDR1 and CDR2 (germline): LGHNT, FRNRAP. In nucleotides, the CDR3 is TGTGCTAGTGCAGGGGTCGCTGAAGCTTTCTTT. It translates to CASAGVAEAFF.

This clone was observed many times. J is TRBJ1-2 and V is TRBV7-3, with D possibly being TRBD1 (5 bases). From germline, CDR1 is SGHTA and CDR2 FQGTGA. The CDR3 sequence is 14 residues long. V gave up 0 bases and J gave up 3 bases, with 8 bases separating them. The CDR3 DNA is TGTGCCAGCAGCTTAACCGCAGGGCACTATGGCTACACCTTC. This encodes CASSLTAGHYGYTF.

CDR3: CASSREETRSEQFF. CDR3 DNA: TGTGCCAGCTCGCGGGAGGAGACTAGAAGTGAGCAGTTCTTC. The chain couples TRBV18 to TRBJ2-1; 8 bases align to TRBD2. With V trimmed by 6 bases and J by 9 bases, 10 bases remained unmatched. CDR1 and CDR2 (germline): KGHSH, LQKENI. This CDR3 has 14 amino acids.

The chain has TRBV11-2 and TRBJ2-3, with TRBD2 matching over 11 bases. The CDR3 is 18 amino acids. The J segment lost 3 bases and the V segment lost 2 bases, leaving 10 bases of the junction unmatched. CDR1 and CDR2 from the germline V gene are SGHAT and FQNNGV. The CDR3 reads CASSLPPTSGSQTDTQYF. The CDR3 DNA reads TGTGCCAGCAGCTTACCCCCCACTAGCGGGAGTCAGACAGATACGCAGTATTTT. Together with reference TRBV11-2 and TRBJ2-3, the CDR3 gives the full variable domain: EAGVAQSPRYKIIEKRQSVAFWCNPISGHATLYWYQQILGQGPKLLIQFQNNGVVDDSQLPKDRFSAERLKGVDSTLKIQPAKLEDSAVYLCASSLPPTSGSQTDTQYFGPGTRLTVL.

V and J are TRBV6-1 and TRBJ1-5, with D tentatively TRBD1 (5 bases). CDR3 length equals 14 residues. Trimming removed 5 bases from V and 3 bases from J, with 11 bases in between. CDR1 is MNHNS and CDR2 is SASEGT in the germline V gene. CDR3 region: CASSMTALNQPQHF. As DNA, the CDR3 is TGTGCCAGCAGTATGACAGCTCTCAATCAGCCCCAGCATTTT.

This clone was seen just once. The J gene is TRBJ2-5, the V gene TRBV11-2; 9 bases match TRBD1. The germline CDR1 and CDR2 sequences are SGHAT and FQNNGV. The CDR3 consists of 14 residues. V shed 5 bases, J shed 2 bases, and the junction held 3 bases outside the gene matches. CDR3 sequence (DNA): TGTGCCAGCAGCCGGGACAGGGTTCAAGAGACCCAGTACTTC. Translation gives CASSRDRVQETQYF.